Each of the 15 T cell receptor beta chains below was sequenced from the same sample in a study of blood T cell repertoires in COVID-19. This table comes from immunoSEQ multiplex PCR, and its TCRdb copy is limited to in-frame clones, with some not included. Of roughly 190,000 clones detected, more than 75% appear once; the ten largest clones hold over 3.5%. Sequencing was performed on peripheral blood. These receptors were obtained from a man aged 18 to 35 with active or convalescent COVID-19.

V is TRBV20-1 and J is TRBJ1-2, with 9 bases fitting TRBD1. The CDR3 runs 15 residues. Germline trimming cut 3 bases from V and 5 bases from J; bases unmatched to any gene: 10. Germline CDR1 is DFQATT and CDR2 is SNEGSKA (reference sequence). CDR3 in DNA: TGCAGTGCTAGTCCCGGGACAGGGTTACGGTATGGCTACACCTTC. Protein sequence: CSASPGTGLRYGYTF.

The chain links TRBV27 to TRBJ1-2; 10 bases fit TRBD1. CDR3 length equals 15 residues. The germline gives CDR1 MNHEY, CDR2 SMNVEV (reference sequence). Trimming at V came to 4 bases and at J to 3 bases, leaving 5 bases not matched to a gene. CDR3 region: CASSSPTGGHYGYTF. The CDR3, as DNA: TGTGCCAGCAGTTCCCCGACAGGGGGCCACTATGGCTACACCTTC.

J is TRBJ2-2 and V is TRBV5-1; D may be TRBD2 (6 bases). The CDR3 runs to 16 residues. Germline V lookup: CDR1 SGHRS, CDR2 YFSETQ. Trimming left V 3 bases short and J 7 bases short, with 19 bases between. The CDR3 is CASSSYGTPRGGELFF. DNA of the CDR3: TGCGCCAGCAGCTCATACGGGACTCCGAGGGGCGGGGAGCTGTTTTTT. The full variable domain, with the rest looked up from reference TRBV5-1 and TRBJ2-2, is KAGVTQTPRYLIKTRGQQVTLSCSPISGHRSVSWYQQTPGQGLQFLFEYFSETQRNKGNFPGRFSGRQFSNSRSEMNVSTLELGDSALYLCASSSYGTPRGGELFFGEGSRLTVL.

This chain joins TRBV15 and TRBJ1-5, with 7 bases matching TRBD1. CDR1 LNHNV and CDR2 YYDKDF come from the germline V gene (reference sequence). Germline trimming cut 0 bases from V and 4 bases from J; bases unmatched to any gene: 3. This CDR3 contains 15 residues. The CDR3 nucleotides read TGTGCCACCAGCAGAGAGCTGACAGGGAATCAGCCCCAGCATTTT. Its protein is CATSRELTGNQPQHF.

V is TRBV7-9 and J is TRBJ2-5, with 9 bases identical to TRBD1. The CDR3 is made up of 14 amino acids. V lost 5 bases and J lost 3; bases outside the gene matches: 4. Germline V lookup: CDR1 SEHNR, CDR2 FQNEAQ (reference sequence). The CDR3 coding sequence is TGTGCCAGCAGCCGATGGGACAGGGAAGAGACCCAGTACTTC. Its translation is CASSRWDREETQYF.

The V gene is TRBV27, the J gene TRBJ1-5, with 7 bases aligning to TRBD1. Germline V gene lookup returns CDR1 MNHEY and CDR2 SMNVEV (reference sequence). The junction had 8 bases not matched to a gene; V was cut back by 6 bases and J by 6 bases. This CDR3 comprises 14 residues. As DNA, the CDR3 is TGTGCCAGCAGGCCGGACAGGATGGGTCAGCCCCAGCATTTT. Its protein is CASRPDRMGQPQHF.

V gene TRBV6-6 combines with J gene TRBJ1-3; 8 positions agree with TRBD1. In germline, CDR1 is MNHNY, CDR2 SVGAGI (reference sequence). V was pared by 5 bases and J by 3 bases, with 6 bases of the junction left unmatched. This CDR3 is 15 amino acids long. CDR3: CASSLGTGVGNTIYF. CDR3 nucleotides: TGTGCCAGCAGTCTAGGGACAGGTGTTGGAAACACCATATATTTT.

The chain links TRBV13 to TRBJ1-4; 10 bases map to TRBD1. The J segment lost 8 bases and the V segment lost 4 bases, leaving 7 bases of the junction unmatched. CDR3 length: 15 residues. Per the germline V gene, CDR1 is PRHDT and CDR2 is FYEKMQ (reference sequence). CDR3 residues: CASSSGGQGQEKLFF. In DNA form, the CDR3 reads TGTGCCAGCAGCTCGGGGGGACAGGGGCAGGAAAAACTGTTTTTT.

The rearrangement uses TRBV6-5 and TRBJ2-1; possible D gene TRBD1, 6 bases. CDR3 size: 11 residues. V lost 8 bases, J lost 9 bases, and 11 bases lay in between. CDR1 is MNHEY and CDR2 is SVGAGI in the germline V gene. CDR3 sequence (DNA): TGTGCCAGCTTCTTACAGGGTGAGCAGTTCTTC. Translation: CASFLQGEQFF.

The chain links TRBV27 to TRBJ1-1; D might be TRBD1 (6 bases). V was pared by 1 base and J by 11 bases, with 20 bases between. The V gene's germline CDR1 is MNHEY and CDR2 SMNVEV (reference sequence). The CDR3 has 15 residues. The CDR3 DNA reads TGTGCCAGCAGTTTATTCCCCACGTCGGGGACATGGGCTTTCTTT. Its protein is CASSLFPTSGTWAFF.

The rearrangement links TRBV2 to TRBJ1-2, with TRBD1 identical over 9 bases. Germline V gives CDR1 SNHLY, CDR2 FYNNEI. The CDR3 runs to 13 residues. With 10 bases clipped from V and 6 bases from J, the junction kept 9 bases outside the gene matches. CDR3: CAIEDRGGDGYTF. The CDR3, as DNA: TGTGCCATCGAGGACAGGGGTGGAGATGGCTACACCTTC.

The gene calls are TRBV5-1 and TRBJ2-5; D gene unclear. The CDR3 loop spans 15 amino acids. Trimming left V 0 bases short and J 1 base short, with 10 bases between. Germline CDR1 SGHRS, CDR2 YFSETQ. CDR3 sequence: CASSLGSTSQETQYF. CDR3 DNA sequence: TGCGCCAGCAGCTTGGGGTCAACTTCCCAAGAGACCCAGTACTTC.

The rearrangement uses TRBV7-9 and TRBJ2-5; TRBD1 matches 7 bases. The junction had 9 bases not matched to a gene; V was cut back by 5 bases and J by 3 bases. This CDR3 comprises 15 residues. Per the germline V gene, CDR1 is SEHNR and CDR2 is FQNEAQ (reference sequence). The CDR3 region is CASSQIQGTKETQYF. The CDR3 bases are TGTGCCAGCAGCCAAATACAGGGGACCAAAGAGACCCAGTACTTC. Looking up the rest from reference TRBV7-9 and TRBJ2-5 gives the full variable domain: DTGVSQNPRHKITKRGQNVTFRCDPISEHNRLYWYRQTLGQGPEFLTYFQNEAQLEKSRLLSDRFSAERPKGSFSTLEIQRTEQGDSAMYLCASSQIQGTKETQYFGPGTRLLVL.

V and J are TRBV7-9 and TRBJ2-3, with TRBD2 matching 10 bases. This CDR3 contains 15 residues. V lost 4 bases, J lost 6 bases, and 7 bases stayed unmatched. CDR1 is SEHNR and CDR2 is FQNEAQ in the germline V gene (reference sequence). CDR3 region: CASSWLAGESDTQYF. The CDR3 bases are TGTGCCAGCAGCTGGCTAGCGGGAGAGTCCGATACGCAGTATTTT.

This chain uses TRBV4-1 with TRBJ1-5, with D possibly being TRBD1 (5 bases). V was cut by 7 bases and J by 1 base, with 11 bases left in between. The CDR3 sequence is 14 residues long. CDR1 and CDR2 (germline): MGHRA, YSYEKL. CDR3 sequence reads: CASNPRVSNQPQHF. The CDR3 DNA reads TGCGCCAGCAACCCCAGGGTAAGCAATCAGCCCCAGCATTTT.